What follows are 23 T cell receptor beta chains derived from one specimen sequenced in a study of radiotherapy plus CTLA-4 blockade in lung cancer. Data came from immunoSEQ multiplex PCR; TCRdb stores just in-frame clones and leaves some out. The sample lists 55,000 to 80,000 clones; around four fifths were seen once. The sequenced sample was peripheral blood, obtained from a patient treated with radiotherapy plus ipilimumab. The receptors derive from a human donor with non-small cell lung cancer who had a complete response to radiotherapy plus ipilimumab.

V and J are TRBV9 and TRBJ2-3; D not resolved. V lost 0 bases and J 0 bases, leaving 2 bases between the germline ends. Germline V gene lookup returns CDR1 SGDLS and CDR2 YYNGEE. The length of the CDR3 is 13 residues. The CDR3 bases are TGTGCCAGCAGCGTAGTGAGCACAGATACGCAGTATTTT. Its protein product is CASSVVSTDTQYF.

About this clone itself: The missing conserved phenylalanine or tryptophan at the end of this CDR3 makes a read error likely. The DNA is left out, because the CDR3 cannot be placed on it with certainty; the CDR3 is given as TCRdb lists it. The V call is TRBV7-9, the J call TRBJ2-7; whether TRBD2, the table's D call, matches the DNA was not checked. The CDR3 is made up of 12 amino acids, end residues included. Germline CDR1 SEHNR, CDR2 FQNEAQ (reference sequence). This chain's CDR3 is CASSLAWGEVGI.

This clone was counted a single time. This chain connects TRBV6-5 to TRBJ1-2; D is perhaps TRBD1 (6 bases). Per the germline V gene, CDR1 is MNHEY and CDR2 is SVGAGI. This CDR3 region has 15 residues. V was pared by 7 bases and J by 8 bases, with 23 bases between. In DNA, the CDR3 is TGTGCCAGCAATCAAGATTATGGGGACATCAGAGGCTACACCTTC. Translation: CASNQDYGDIRGYTF.

The chain couples TRBV25-1 to TRBJ2-1; the match to TRBD2 covers 9 bases. The CDR3 is 15 amino acids. Unmatched junction bases numbered 5, after V lost 4 bases and J lost 4 bases. The germline gives CDR1 MGHDK, CDR2 SYGVNS. The CDR3 bases are TGTGCCAGCAGTGTCGCGGGAGGGGGGTACAATGAGCAGTTCTTC. It translates to CASSVAGGGYNEQFF.

CDR3 sequence reads: CASSPPGYGNQPQHF. The CDR3 nucleotides are TGTGCCAGCAGCCCGCCCGGGTATGGCAATCAGCCCCAGCATTTT. The chain carries TRBV7-9 and TRBJ1-5; D remains ambiguous. The CDR3 contains 15 residues. The ends were cut back, 5 bases at V and 2 bases at J, with 13 bases in the middle. In germline, CDR1 is SEHNR, CDR2 FQNEAQ (reference sequence).

This sequence joins TRBV6-1 and TRBJ1-1; 7 nucleotides align to TRBD1. The trim removed 6 bases at V and 2 bases at J, leaving 6 bases unmatched. CDR1 MNHNS and CDR2 SASEGT come from the germline V gene. The CDR3 has 14 residues. For the CDR3, the DNA is TGTGCCAGCAGCCGGGACAGTCATAACACTGAAGCTTTCTTT. This gives the protein CASSRDSHNTEAFF.

CDR3 sequence: CASSFNRGGGYTF. The CDR3 DNA reads as TGTGCCAGCAGCTTTAACAGGGGGGGAGGCTACACCTTC. This sequence joins TRBV5-6 and TRBJ1-2; TRBD1 matches at 8 bases. The junction had 5 bases not matched to a gene; V was cut back by 2 bases and J by 8 bases. CDR1 SGHDT and CDR2 YYEEEE come from the germline V gene. The CDR3 is 13 amino acids.

This clone occurred once. The J gene is TRBJ2-3, the V gene TRBV10-2; 10 bases map to TRBD2. Trimming took 6 bases from V and 3 from J; bases not matched to a gene: 6. In germline, CDR1 is WSHSY, CDR2 SAAADI. The CDR3 totals 15 residues. CDR3 sequence (DNA): TGCGCCAGCAGGTCAGCGGGGGGGCCGACAGATACGCAGTATTTT. This encodes CASRSAGGPTDTQYF.

The chain recombines TRBV7-9 with TRBJ1-2; 9 positions agree with TRBD1. Germline CDR1 is SEHNR and CDR2 is FQNEAQ (reference sequence). Trimming at V came to 6 bases and at J to 0 bases, leaving 5 bases not matched to a gene. This CDR3 is built from 15 residues. This CDR3 is CASRHDRGTNYGYTF. The DNA for the CDR3 is TGTGCCAGCAGGCACGACAGGGGGACTAACTATGGCTACACCTTC.

V is TRBV5-1 and J is TRBJ2-5, with 10 bases fitting TRBD2. Germline V gene lookup returns CDR1 SGHRS and CDR2 YFSETQ. J lost 1 base, V lost 0 bases, and 6 bases had no gene match. The CDR3 has 17 residues. CDR3 amino acids: CASSLGLLAGIQETQYF. The CDR3 bases are TGCGCCAGCAGCTTGGGGTTACTAGCGGGGATCCAAGAGACCCAGTACTTC.

The chain joins TRBV6-5 to TRBJ2-7, with TRBD1 matching 10 bases. The CDR3 spans 15 residues. Germline lookup yields CDR1 MNHEY and CDR2 SVGAGI. The trim removed 1 base at V and 3 bases at J, leaving 3 bases unmatched. This CDR3 reads CASSYFRTGGYEQYF. The CDR3 bases are TGTGCCAGCAGTTACTTTAGGACAGGGGGCTACGAGCAGTACTTC.

This clone turned up a few times. The J gene is TRBJ2-7, the V gene TRBV19, with D possibly TRBD1 on 6 matching bases. The CDR3 is made up of 16 amino acids. The V and J ends lost 10 bases and 1 base respectively, with 23 bases between them. The germline V gene has CDR1 LNHDA and CDR2 SQIVND (reference sequence). The CDR3 reads CAKDRPPGHPSYEQYF. CDR3 in DNA: TGTGCCAAAGACCGACCCCCGGGACACCCATCCTACGAGCAGTACTTC.

This sequence joins TRBV11-3 and TRBJ2-5; D may be TRBD1 (6 bases). The V gene's germline CDR1 is SGHNT and CDR2 YENEEA. V dropped 5 bases and J dropped 5 bases, with 18 bases sitting between them. The CDR3 length is 15 residues. CDR3 residues: CASSPQDGGRETQYF. The CDR3 nucleotides read TGTGCCAGCAGCCCCCAAGATGGGGGCCGGGAGACCCAGTACTTC.

The CDR3: CAWTQGQGIYRASGNTIYF. The DNA for the CDR3 is TGTGCCTGGACCCAGGGACAGGGGATTTATCGGGCCTCTGGAAACACCATATATTTT. The chain carries TRBV30 and TRBJ1-3, with 10 positions matching TRBD1. Germline lookup yields CDR1 GTSNPN and CDR2 SVGIG (reference sequence). V dropped 4 bases and J dropped 0; count of bases not matched to a gene: 15. This CDR3 region has 19 residues.

The V and J genes are TRBV19 and TRBJ2-1; 9 positions match TRBD1. The CDR3 has 14 amino acids. Germline CDR1 is LNHDA and CDR2 is SQIVND (reference sequence). Germline trimming cut 4 bases from V and 6 bases from J; bases unmatched to any gene: 4. The CDR3 DNA follows: TGTGCCAGTAGTAGGGACAGGGTGGCCAATGAGCAGTTCTTC. As protein: CASSRDRVANEQFF.

This chain links TRBV18 with TRBJ2-5; D is unresolved. CDR3 length: 12 amino acids. V lost 5 bases and J 2 bases, leaving 6 bases between the germline ends. In germline, CDR1 is KGHSH, CDR2 LQKENI. This CDR3 reads CASSGFQETQYF. Written as DNA, the CDR3 is TGTGCCAGCTCAGGCTTTCAAGAGACCCAGTACTTC.

This clone was found many times. This same CDR3 is encoded by further DNA sequences in the sample. V usage is TRBV5-1 and J usage is TRBJ1-1; D not resolved. The CDR3 extends over 14 amino acids. V lost 0 bases and J 1 base, leaving 7 bases between the germline ends. Germline CDR1 and CDR2: SGHRS and YFSETQ. CDR3 nucleotides: TGCGCCAGCAGCTTGGCTCGGGGGAACACTGAAGCTTTCTTT. Amino acid sequence: CASSLARGNTEAFF.

The J gene is TRBJ1-1, the V gene TRBV5-6; D remains ambiguous. Looked up from germline, CDR1 is SGHDT and CDR2 is YYEEEE. The CDR3 covers 16 residues. Deletions cut 1 base from V and 1 base from J, with 14 bases between. Here the CDR3 DNA reads TGTGCCAGCAGCTTGATCACAGCCACGGGGAACACTGAAGCTTTCTTT. Residues: CASSLITATGNTEAFF. Together with reference TRBV5-6 and TRBJ1-1, the CDR3 gives the full variable domain: DAGVTQSPTHLIKTRGQQVTLRCSPKSGHDTVSWYQQALGQGPQFIFQYYEEEERQRGNFPDRFSGHQFPNYSSELNVNALLLGDSALYLCASSLITATGNTEAFFGQGTRLTVV.

V and J are TRBV9 and TRBJ2-3; no clear D gene. CDR1 is SGDLS and CDR2 is YYNGEE in the germline V gene. The CDR3 runs 13 residues. V was cut by 4 bases and J by 4 bases, with 10 bases left in between. This CDR3 is CASSPGPADTQYF. The DNA of the CDR3 is TGTGCCAGCAGCCCCGGACCAGCAGATACGCAGTATTTT.

The chain couples TRBV9 to TRBJ1-2, with no clear D. This CDR3 is 16 amino acids long. CDR1 is SGDLS and CDR2 is YYNGEE in the germline V gene. The V gene lost 4 bases and the J gene lost 0 bases, with 16 bases spanning the gap. The CDR3, as DNA: TGTGCCAGCAGCCCTGCTCATGGCCCCGCTAACTATGGCTACACCTTC. Protein: CASSPAHGPANYGYTF.

This chain joins TRBV7-8 and TRBJ1-6; the match to TRBD1 covers 7 bases. CDR3 size: 20 residues. Germline-derived CDR1 and CDR2 are SGHVS and FQNEAQ. Trimming took 3 bases from V and 3 from J; bases not matched to a gene: 17. In DNA form, the CDR3 reads TGTGCCAGCAGCTTCAACAGGGGCTCTTACCTTAAGGTCTATAATTCACCCCTCCACTTT. It yields the protein CASSFNRGSYLKVYNSPLHF. Full variable domain (missing parts from reference TRBV7-8 and TRBJ1-6): GAGVSQSPRYKVAKRGQDVALRCDPISGHVSLFWYQQALGQGPEFLTYFQNEAQLDKSGLPSDRFFAERPEGSVSTLKIQRTQQEDSAVYLCASSFNRGSYLKVYNSPLHFGNGTRLTVT.

This clone appeared a single time. V is TRBV14 and J is TRBJ1-2, with 7 bases fitting TRBD1. Per germline, CDR1 SGHDN and CDR2 FVKESK. The CDR3 is made up of 15 amino acids. J was trimmed by 5 bases and V by 1 base; bases with no gene match: 7. The CDR3 loop is CASSQGDSRRYGYTF. For the CDR3, the DNA is TGTGCCAGCAGCCAAGGGGACAGTAGGCGATATGGCTACACCTTC.

This clone was found once. This chain uses TRBV4-1 with TRBJ1-4; tentative D call: TRBD1 (5 bases). Germline CDR1 MGHRA, CDR2 YSYEKL. This CDR3 is 17 amino acids long. Trimming removed 0 bases at V and 7 bases at J, with 18 bases between. The CDR3 region has the DNA TGCGCCAGCAGCCAAGAGGGGGTGCAGGGCGCGGGTGAAAAACTGTTTTTT. Protein product: CASSQEGVQGAGEKLFF.